This paragraph reports one T cell receptor beta chain. Its antigen is as yet unknown. Donors were drawn from the 120-subject validation cohort, separate from the roughly 700-subject first cohort. Using immunoSEQ multiplex PCR, the repertoire was profiled, and TCRdb retains in-frame clones only, with some absent. Here the sample spans 150,000 to 180,000 clones, 75% to 90% being singletons. This sample stems from a study of cytomegalovirus exposure and HLA in healthy donors. Germline loops: CDR1 SGHVS, CDR2 FQNEAQ. The CDR3 is 13 residues long. Trimming took 2 bases from V and 6 from J; bases not matched to a gene: 4. Study outcomes and limitations: Confirmation in vitro established that a few CMV-associated chains were specific for CMV antigens.

The chain has TRBV7-8 and TRBJ2-7; 7 bases agree with TRBD1. This TCR derives from a man aged 18 to 30 in good health and CMV-seropositive. Sequenced input: PBMCs. CDR3 sequence reads: CASSLTTGAEQYF. CDR3 nucleotides: TGTGCCAGCAGCTTAACAACAGGGGCCGAGCAGTACTTC.